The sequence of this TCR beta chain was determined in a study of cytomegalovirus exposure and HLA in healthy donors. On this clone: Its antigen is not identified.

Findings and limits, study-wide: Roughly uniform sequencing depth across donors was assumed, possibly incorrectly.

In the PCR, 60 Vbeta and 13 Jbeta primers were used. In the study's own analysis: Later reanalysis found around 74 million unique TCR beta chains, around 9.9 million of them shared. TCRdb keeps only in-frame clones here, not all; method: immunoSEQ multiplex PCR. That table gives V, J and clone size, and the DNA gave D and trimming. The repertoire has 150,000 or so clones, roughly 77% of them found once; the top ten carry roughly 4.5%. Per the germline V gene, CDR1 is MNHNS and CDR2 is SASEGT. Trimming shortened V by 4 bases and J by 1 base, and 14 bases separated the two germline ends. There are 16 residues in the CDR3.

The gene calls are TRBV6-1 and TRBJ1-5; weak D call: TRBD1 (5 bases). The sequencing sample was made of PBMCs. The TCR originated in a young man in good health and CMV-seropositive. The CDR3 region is CASSAVGGLSNQPQHF. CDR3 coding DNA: TGTGCCAGCAGTGCAGTGGGGGGGTTAAGCAATCAGCCCCAGCATTTT.